This TCR beta chain appears in the sequencing data of a study of CXCR4 blockade with PD-1 therapy in pancreatic cancer. By sample share, this clone is medium-sized. Different DNA sequences within this sample yield the same CDR3. Sequencing used immunoSEQ multiplex PCR; TCRdb keeps in-frame clones, though not all of them. The sample has thousands of clones, 40% seen once. Per germline, CDR1 MNHGY and CDR2 SAAAGT. CDR3 size: 13 residues. Trimming stripped 6 bases from V and 0 bases from J, with 8 bases between. The receptor was isolated from a human donor with pancreatic ductal adenocarcinoma. The sequenced sample consisted of tumor tissue. The chain carries TRBV6-8 and TRBJ1-1; the D gene is possibly TRBD1 (5 bases). CDR3 sequence (DNA): TGTGCCAGCAGCGGGGCTGTGAACACTGAAGCTTTCTTT. It codes for CASSGAVNTEAFF.